Following are 31 T cell receptor beta chains from one sample sequenced in a study of cytomegalovirus exposure and HLA in healthy donors (dated by TCRdb to about 2017). Receptor libraries were prepared by the immunoSEQ multiplex PCR assay. For the multiplex PCR, a mixture combining 60 forward primers for TCR Vbeta segments and 13 reverse primers for TCR Jbeta segments was used. As stored in TCRdb, this immuneACCESS dataset retains in-frame rearrangements with V and J assigned. A fraction of the clones does not appear; measured against another copy, unresolved V genes explain less than half of the discrepancy, and the remainder lacks a known reason. This sample gives over 65,000 clones in total; about 80% of them show up just once. 3.3% of the sample rests with the top ten. The sample taken for sequencing was PBMCs. These receptor sequences come from a man aged 50 to 59 in good health and CMV-seronegative.

The chain joins TRBV19 to TRBJ2-2; a weak D match, TRBD1 (5 bases). With 6 bases removed from V and 3 bases from J, the gap between germline ends came to 14 bases. This CDR3 is built from 15 residues. Germline CDR1 is LNHDA and CDR2 is SQIVND (reference sequence). CDR3 region: CASSLGQSDTGELFF. DNA of the CDR3: TGTGCCAGTAGCCTGGGGCAGTCCGACACCGGGGAGCTGTTTTTT.

V usage is TRBV25-1 and J usage is TRBJ2-7; 7 nucleotides agree with TRBD1. The CDR3 spans 13 residues. Trimming cost V 7 bases and J 4 bases; bases outside gene matches: 7. CDR1 and CDR2 from the germline V gene are MGHDK and SYGVNS. CDR3 DNA sequence: TGTGCCAGCACACAGGGGAATGGGTACGAGCAGTACTTC. Its translation is CASTQGNGYEQYF.

This clone was seen more than once but under ten times. The chain uses TRBV6-5 and TRBJ2-3, with 11 bases fitting TRBD2. The length of the CDR3 is 16 residues. The junction had 6 bases not matched to a gene; V was cut back by 2 bases and J by 5 bases. In germline, CDR1 is MNHEY, CDR2 SVGAGI. Here the CDR3 DNA reads TGTGCCAGCAGTTACCTTCTAGCGGGGGGCTTAGATACGCAGTATTTT. Encoded protein: CASSYLLAGGLDTQYF.

The chain is built from TRBV4-1 and TRBJ2-1; D is unresolved. The ends were cut back, 4 bases at V and 3 bases at J, with 10 bases in the middle. This CDR3 contains 14 residues. Germline values: CDR1 MGHRA, CDR2 YSYEKL. The CDR3 nucleotides read TGCGCCAGCAGCCCCTCTGCAGGCTACAATGAGCAGTTCTTC. Amino acids: CASSPSAGYNEQFF.

The chain uses TRBV7-6 and TRBJ1-1; D may be TRBD1 (5 bases). The V gene's germline CDR1 is SGHVS and CDR2 FNYEAQ. The CDR3 is 15 residues long. Trimming pared 0 bases from V and 1 base from J, leaving 9 bases between. Written as DNA, the CDR3 is TGTGCCAGCAGCTTAGCCTCGGACAAGAACACTGAAGCTTTCTTT. This gives the protein CASSLASDKNTEAFF. The full variable domain, rest sourced from reference TRBV7-6 and TRBJ1-1, is GAGVSQSPRYKVTKRGQDVALRCDPISGHVSLYWYRQALGQGPEFLTYFNYEAQQDKSGLPNDRFSAERPEGSISTLTIQRTEQRDSAMYRCASSLASDKNTEAFFGQGTRLTVV.

The CDR3 region has the DNA TGTGCCAGCAGCTTCGCAGGAAGAAAATCCTACGAGCAGTACTTC. It translates to CASSFAGRKSYEQYF. The chain couples TRBV5-4 to TRBJ2-7; D unresolved. V lost 2 bases to trimming and J lost 1 base, with 13 bases between them. Looked up from germline, CDR1 is SGHNT and CDR2 is YYREEE (reference sequence). CDR3 length: 15 residues. The whole variable domain, filled in from reference TRBV5-4 and TRBJ2-7, reads ETGVTQSPTHLIKTRGQQVTLRCSSQSGHNTVSWYQQALGQGPQFIFQYYREEENGRGNFPPRFSGLQFPNYSSELNVNALELDDSALYLCASSFAGRKSYEQYFGPGTRLTVT.

The CDR3 region has the DNA TGTGCCAGTAAACCGAGTCGGGGGGGCGGGTCGACAGATACGCAGTATTTT. Its translation: CASKPSRGGGSTDTQYF. The gene calls are TRBV19 and TRBJ2-3, with 8 positions matching TRBD2. From germline, CDR1 is LNHDA and CDR2 SQIVND (reference sequence). The CDR3 contains 17 residues. With 7 bases clipped from V and 3 bases from J, the junction kept 15 bases outside the gene matches.

This clone was found a few times. V usage is TRBV6-5 and J usage is TRBJ2-6; 8 bases map to TRBD1. This CDR3 spans 11 amino acids. V was clipped by 6 bases and J by 15 bases; unmatched bases: 4. Germline V gene sequence: CDR1 MNHEY, CDR2 SVGAGI. The CDR3 reads CASRGTGALTF. In DNA, the CDR3 is TGTGCCAGCAGGGGGACAGGAGCCCTGACTTTC.

The chain's CDR3 is CASRAGGAISPLHF. The CDR3 nucleotides are TGTGCCAGCCGAGCAGGGGGCGCAATATCACCCCTCCACTTT. The chain recombines TRBV14 with TRBJ1-6, with 8 bases matching TRBD1. This CDR3 comprises 14 residues. J was trimmed by 10 bases and V by 8 bases; bases with no gene match: 10. Looked up from germline, CDR1 is SGHDN and CDR2 is FVKESK.

In its sample, this clone was seen a few times. V and J are TRBV7-8 and TRBJ1-3; D is unresolved. The V gene lost 1 base and the J gene lost 4 bases, with 11 bases spanning the gap. CDR1 is SGHVS and CDR2 is FQNEAQ in the germline V gene. The CDR3 loop spans 15 amino acids. CDR3 nucleotides: TGTGCCAGCAGCTTAGGAGGAGGTTCGGGAAACACCATATATTTT. Amino acid sequence: CASSLGGGSGNTIYF.

The chain carries TRBV18 and TRBJ2-5; TRBD2 is a possible D gene (6 bases). Germline V gives CDR1 KGHSH, CDR2 LQKENI. V gave up 0 bases and J gave up 2 bases, with 7 bases separating them. The CDR3 spans 14 residues. The CDR3 loop reads CASSPPEGQETQYF. CDR3 DNA sequence: TGTGCCAGCTCACCACCGGAGGGTCAAGAGACCCAGTACTTC.

V is TRBV27 and J is TRBJ1-2, with D perhaps TRBD1 (5 bases). Germline CDR1 reads MNHEY; CDR2 reads SMNVEV (reference sequence). The CDR3 sequence is 15 residues long. Trimming removed 7 bases from V and 2 bases from J, with 17 bases in between. The DNA for the CDR3 is TGTGCCAGCAACCCCGTCGGGGGATGGAACTATGGCTACACCTTC. Translating it yields CASNPVGGWNYGYTF.

The CDR3 DNA is TGTGCCAGCAGGAATACAGGGGGCTCCTACAATGAGCAGTTCTTC. Its translation: CASRNTGGSYNEQFF. V is TRBV6-5 and J is TRBJ2-1; TRBD1 agrees at 8 bases. J was trimmed by 0 bases and V by 6 bases; bases with no gene match: 4. CDR3 length equals 15 residues. Germline CDR1 MNHEY, CDR2 SVGAGI.

The chain is built from TRBV6-1 and TRBJ2-7; possibly TRBD2 for D (6 bases). This CDR3 contains 18 residues. Germline CDR1 and CDR2: MNHNS and SASEGT. V was cut by 4 bases and J by 4 bases, with 26 bases left in between. This CDR3 reads CASSGTYRTPGGGYEQYF. In nucleotides, the CDR3 is TGTGCCAGCAGTGGAACCTATAGGACACCCGGGGGTGGGTACGAGCAGTACTTC.

This chain links TRBV27 with TRBJ1-1, with 7 bases that match TRBD1. The CDR3 covers 12 residues. V was clipped by 10 bases and J by 10 bases; unmatched bases: 12. Germline CDR1 reads MNHEY; CDR2 reads SMNVEV (reference sequence). The CDR3 region is CATRGIRGRAFF. CDR3 in DNA: TGTGCCACCAGGGGGATCAGGGGACGAGCTTTCTTT.

This chain uses TRBV6-1 with TRBJ2-3; TRBD2 aligns across 8 bases. With 2 bases clipped from V and 5 bases from J, the junction kept 12 bases outside the gene matches. CDR3 size: 17 residues. CDR1 and CDR2 from the germline V gene are MNHNS and SASEGT. DNA of the CDR3: TGTGCCAGCAGTGAACTTTTAGTCGGGACTAGACTAGATACGCAGTATTTT. This encodes CASSELLVGTRLDTQYF.

The rearrangement joins TRBV4-1 to TRBJ2-3; maybe TRBD1 (6 bases). The germline V and J ends were trimmed by 1 base and 2 bases, with 22 bases remaining between them. Per germline, CDR1 MGHRA and CDR2 YSYEKL. The CDR3 spans 19 residues. The CDR3 region is CASSQGGPQGFTFTDTQYF. CDR3 bases: TGCGCCAGCAGCCAAGGGGGCCCACAGGGTTTCACTTTCACAGATACGCAGTATTTT.

J is TRBJ1-3 and V is TRBV5-1; the match to TRBD1 covers 7 bases. In germline, CDR1 is SGHRS, CDR2 YFSETQ. This CDR3 is built from 17 residues. J gave up 0 bases and V 3 bases, and 9 bases lay outside the gene matches. The CDR3 region has the DNA TGCGCCAGCAGCTCGAACAGGGGCGGAAACTCTGGAAACACCATATATTTT. Residues: CASSSNRGGNSGNTIYF.

V usage is TRBV6-6 and J usage is TRBJ2-7; perhaps TRBD2 as D (7 bases). Germline V gene lookup returns CDR1 MNHNY and CDR2 SVGAGI (reference sequence). Deletions cut 5 bases from V and 2 bases from J, with 16 bases between. CDR3 length equals 15 residues. CDR3 sequence (DNA): TGTGCCAGCAGTCCTCGGGGGGCGGGCACCTACGAGCAGTACTTC. It codes for CASSPRGAGTYEQYF.

This clone is labeled as medium-sized. V is TRBV19 and J is TRBJ2-6, with D perhaps matching TRBD1 (6 bases). Per the germline V gene, CDR1 is LNHDA and CDR2 is SQIVND (reference sequence). V lost 5 bases, J lost 0 bases, and 17 bases lay in between. The CDR3 contains 18 residues. Written as DNA, the CDR3 is TGTGCCAGTAGTTCCGAATGGGACACGAGCTCTGGGGCCAACGTCCTGACTTTC. Translation: CASSSEWDTSSGANVLTF.

The V and J genes are TRBV13 and TRBJ1-1, with D perhaps TRBD1 (6 bases). From germline, CDR1 is PRHDT and CDR2 FYEKMQ (reference sequence). CDR3 length: 13 amino acids. The ends were cut back, 4 bases at V and 8 bases at J, with 14 bases in the middle. CDR3 bases: TGTGCCAGCAGCTGGGGGCGCCACTTCGAAGCTTTCTTT. Translated: CASSWGRHFEAFF.

J is TRBJ1-2 and V is TRBV19, with D maybe TRBD1 (6 bases). The germline V gene encodes CDR1 LNHDA and CDR2 SQIVND (reference sequence). This CDR3 is built from 16 residues. V was trimmed by 5 bases and J by 4 bases, leaving 20 bases between them. CDR3: CASSLSTGIESYGYTF. CDR3 nucleotide sequence: TGTGCCAGTAGTTTGAGTACAGGGATTGAGAGCTATGGCTACACCTTC.

The V gene is TRBV27, the J gene TRBJ1-3; 10 nucleotides align to TRBD1. Germline-derived CDR1 and CDR2 are MNHEY and SMNVEV (reference sequence). This CDR3 spans 15 amino acids. J lost 8 bases, V lost 2 bases, and 6 bases had no gene match. The CDR3 sequence: CASSLGRDRGHTIYF. The CDR3 DNA is TGTGCCAGCAGTTTAGGCCGGGACAGGGGACACACCATATATTTT.

The J gene is TRBJ2-5, the V gene TRBV6-5, with unresolved D. V lost 0 bases, J lost 5 bases, and 13 bases lay in between. The CDR3 sequence is 15 residues long. Per the germline V gene, CDR1 is MNHEY and CDR2 is SVGAGI. The CDR3: CASSYSMLRIETQYF. The CDR3 nucleotides are TGTGCCAGCAGTTACTCGATGTTGCGAATCGAGACCCAGTACTTC.

This clone was picked up one time. The chain uses TRBV6-5 and TRBJ2-1; D might be TRBD1 (5 bases). This CDR3 contains 15 residues. Looked up from germline, CDR1 is MNHEY and CDR2 is SVGAGI. V lost 2 bases, J lost 5 bases, and 13 bases lay in between. The CDR3 sequence is CASSYGAIADNEQFF. The CDR3 coding sequence is TGTGCCAGCAGTTACGGGGCCATCGCCGACAATGAGCAGTTCTTC.

The chain joins TRBV18 to TRBJ1-6, with TRBD1 matching 9 bases. The CDR3 totals 16 residues. Germline V gene data show CDR1 as KGHSH and CDR2 as LQKENI. Losses at the gene ends were 2 bases for V and 7 bases for J; bases not matched to a gene: 6. The DNA for the CDR3 is TGTGCCAGCTCACCAGCACAGGGGGCCACGAATTCACCCCTCCACTTT. Translation gives CASSPAQGATNSPLHF.

This chain's CDR3 is CASSPHLNTEAFF. DNA of the CDR3: TGTGCCAGCAGTCCTCACTTGAACACTGAAGCTTTCTTT. The chain couples TRBV28 to TRBJ1-1; D gene ambiguous. With 5 bases removed from V and 0 bases from J, the gap between germline ends came to 7 bases. CDR1 MDHEN and CDR2 SYDVKM come from the germline V gene. This CDR3 is 13 amino acids long.

The V and J genes are TRBV5-1 and TRBJ1-1, with 10 bases that match TRBD1. Germline V lookup: CDR1 SGHRS, CDR2 YFSETQ. Losses at the gene ends were 4 bases for V and 6 bases for J; bases not matched to a gene: 3. The CDR3 has 13 amino acids. CDR3: CASSQGTGAEAFF. Written as DNA, the CDR3 is TGCGCCAGCAGCCAAGGGACAGGGGCTGAAGCTTTCTTT.

In its sample, this clone was seen a few times. As DNA, the CDR3 is TGTGCCACCGTCAGTAGCGGGGGGGCGGAGACGCAGTATTTT. This sequence encodes CATVSSGGAETQYF. V usage is TRBV10-3 and J usage is TRBJ2-3, with 11 bases fitting TRBD2. CDR1 and CDR2 from the germline V gene are ENHRY and SYGVKD. V was pared by 10 bases and J by 9 bases, with 12 bases of the junction left unmatched. CDR3 length: 14 amino acids.

The V call is TRBV6-6, the J call TRBJ2-3; 9 bases align to TRBD1. This CDR3 region has 15 residues. Germline loops: CDR1 MNHNY, CDR2 SVGAGI (reference sequence). V shed 5 bases, J shed 3 bases, and the junction held 6 bases outside the gene matches. The CDR3 protein is CASSQTGGKTDTQYF. The CDR3 coding sequence is TGTGCCAGCAGTCAGACAGGGGGTAAAACAGATACGCAGTATTTT.

V usage is TRBV28 and J usage is TRBJ2-7; 9 nucleotides align to TRBD2. V was pared by 6 bases and J by 4 bases, with 13 bases of the junction left unmatched. CDR3 size: 16 residues. Germline-derived CDR1 and CDR2 are MDHEN and SYDVKM. The CDR3 loop reads CASSFRGEAGGYEQYF. CDR3 in DNA: TGTGCCAGCAGCTTTAGAGGCGAAGCGGGGGGTTACGAGCAGTACTTC. Combining the CDR3 with reference TRBV28 and TRBJ2-7 gives the whole variable domain DVKVTQSSRYLVKRTGEKVFLECVQDMDHENMFWYRQDPGLGLRLIYFSYDVKMKEKGDIPEGYSVSREKKERFSLILESASTNQTSMYLCASSFRGEAGGYEQYFGPGTRLTVT.